The source of this TCR beta chain is a study of blood T cell repertoires in COVID-19. Study as a whole: COVID-19 samples, acute and convalescent, were from the United States, Italy and Spain. T cells, B-cell-depleted T cells, or PBMCs supplied cDNA or gDNA.

Authors' processing steps: The authors estimated nucleated cell counts from reference gene primer amplification. Libraries were prepared by immunoSEQ multiplex PCR; TCRdb keeps only in-frame clonotypes and omits some of them. That table supplies the V and J calls and clone size; D and trimming were determined from the DNA. The sample has approximately 130,000 clones, approximately 68% seen once. This clone was seen many times. V shed 10 bases, J shed 6 bases, and the junction held 6 bases outside the gene matches. This CDR3 is 12 amino acids long. Per germline, CDR1 MNHEY and CDR2 SVGAGI. V gene TRBV6-5 combines with J gene TRBJ1-2, with 9 nucleotides matching TRBD1. Sequencing input: peripheral blood. The source is a woman aged 65 to 85 with acute or convalescent COVID-19. For the CDR3, the DNA is TGTGCCATCGGGACAGGGTGGGATGGCTACACCTTC. It yields the protein CAIGTGWDGYTF.